The source of this T cell receptor (beta chain) is a study of blood T cell repertoires in COVID-19 (dated by TCRdb to 2018 to 2021). In terms of the full investigation: The collaborator samples originated in the United States, Italy and Spain and spanned the acute and convalescent phases of COVID-19. Subjects who had been exposed to COVID-19, were actively infected with it, or had recovered from it provided the deeply sampled blood TCRbeta repertoires that made up the dataset. Sample metadata almost always included a de-identified subject ID, COVID-19 status, age in years and sex. HLA class I and class II types, where available, came from metadata supplied by the sample provider rather than from assay-based typing. Samples came from the ongoing ImmuneRACE study (first 160 participants) plus 1,254 subjects from 6 global collaborators. The material from the prospective study consisted of cDNA or gDNA derived from T cells, B-cell-depleted T cells, or PBMCs. The repertoires were released in a freely available public database meant as a resource for research on the immune response to SARS-CoV-2. The paper's findings and limits, for the study overall: The amount of clinical and demographic metadata varied by source and participant and was provided uncurated.

For this clone: The specificity of this receptor is unknown. No base quality values were provided; no much bigger clone lies one nucleotide off.

V trim: 6 bases; J trim: 4 bases; unmatched bases: 13. The germline V gene (reference sequence) yields SGHNT for CDR1 and YYREEE for CDR2. The CDR3 holds 17 amino acids from the cysteine to the phenylalanine. Of the read, only the CDR3 DNA is kept; its 51 bases are in frame from base 1. Whole blood was collected in K2EDTA tubes by collaborating institutions according to the institutions' own protocols. For TCRbeta analysis, collaborators shipped samples as frozen whole blood, isolated PBMCs, or DNA extracted from either of those sample types. TCRbeta CDR3 regions were amplified from genomic DNA using the immunoSEQ Assay, a bias-controlled multiplex PCR. The published analysis was carried out like this. Within the assay, amplification of reference gene primers was used to estimate how many nucleated cells each sample contained. Sequence reads were collapsed and filtered to measure the absolute abundance of every unique TCRbeta CDR3 rearrangement. For each sample, productive Simpson clonality was calculated as the square root of Simpson's diversity index across productive rearrangements. TCRdb re-hosts the immuneACCESS table, in-frame sequences only. Its copies lack some clones; in the studies checked, an unresolved V gene accounts for under half of them, and the cause for the rest is not known. V, J and clone size are those of that table, while D and trimming were read from the DNA. This sample lists about 220,000 clones; less than 85% were detected once. The ten most abundant clones make up 3.6% of the sample.

The sequence was collected from a woman of 80 years or more with acute or convalescent COVID-19. The source material was peripheral blood. This sequence uses TRBV5-4 and TRBJ2-2, with 9 bases in between that match TRBD1. The DNA reads as follows: TGTGCCAGCACCCCGGGGTCTGGGACAGGGTCCACCGGGGAGCTGTTTTTT. The translation is CASTPGSGTGSTGELFF.